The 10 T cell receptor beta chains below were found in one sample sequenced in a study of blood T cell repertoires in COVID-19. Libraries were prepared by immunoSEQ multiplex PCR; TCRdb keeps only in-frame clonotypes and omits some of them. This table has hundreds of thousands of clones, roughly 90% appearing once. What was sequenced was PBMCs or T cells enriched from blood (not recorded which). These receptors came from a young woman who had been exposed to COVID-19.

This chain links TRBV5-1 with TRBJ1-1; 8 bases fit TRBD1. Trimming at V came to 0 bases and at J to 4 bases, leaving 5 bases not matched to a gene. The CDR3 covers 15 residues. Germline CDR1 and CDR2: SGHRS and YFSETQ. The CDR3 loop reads CASSLEGQDLTEAFF. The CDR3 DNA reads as TGCGCCAGCAGCTTGGAGGGACAGGACCTCACTGAAGCTTTCTTT.

The CDR3 DNA is TGTGCCAGCAGCAGAGACAGGGTAGTAATCTACGAGCAGTACTTC. Translation gives CASSRDRVVIYEQYF. The chain couples TRBV28 to TRBJ2-7; TRBD1 agrees at 7 bases. Germline-derived CDR1 and CDR2 are MDHEN and SYDVKM. The V gene end was trimmed by 6 bases and the J gene end by 3 bases; junction bases not matched to a gene: 11. CDR3 length: 15 residues.

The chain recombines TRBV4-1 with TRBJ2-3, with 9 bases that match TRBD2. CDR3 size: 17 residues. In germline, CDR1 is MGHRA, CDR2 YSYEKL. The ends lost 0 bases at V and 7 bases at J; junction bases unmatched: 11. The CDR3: CASSQEQSGGLTNTQYF. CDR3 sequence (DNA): TGCGCCAGCAGCCAAGAACAAAGCGGGGGGCTCACCAATACGCAGTATTTT.

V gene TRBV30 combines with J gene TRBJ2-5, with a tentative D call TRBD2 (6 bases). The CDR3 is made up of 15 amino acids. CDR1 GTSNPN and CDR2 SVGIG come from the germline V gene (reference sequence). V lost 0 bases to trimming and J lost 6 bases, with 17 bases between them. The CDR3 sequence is CAWSVWSSESKTQYF. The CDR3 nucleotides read TGTGCCTGGAGTGTATGGTCTAGCGAGTCCAAGACCCAGTACTTC. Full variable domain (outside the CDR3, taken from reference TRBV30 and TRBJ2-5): SQTIHQWPATLVQPVGSPLSLECTVEGTSNPNLYWYRQAAGRGLQLLFYSVGIGQISSEVPQNLSASRPQDRQFILSSKKLLLSDSGFYLCAWSVWSSESKTQYFGPGTRLLVL.

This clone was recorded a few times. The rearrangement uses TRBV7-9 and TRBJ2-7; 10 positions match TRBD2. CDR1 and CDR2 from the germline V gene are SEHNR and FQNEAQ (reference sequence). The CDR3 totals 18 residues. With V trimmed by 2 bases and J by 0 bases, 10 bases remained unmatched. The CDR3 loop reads CASSLLLVLAGVSYEQYF. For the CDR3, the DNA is TGTGCCAGCAGCTTACTACTGGTGCTAGCGGGAGTCTCCTACGAGCAGTACTTC.

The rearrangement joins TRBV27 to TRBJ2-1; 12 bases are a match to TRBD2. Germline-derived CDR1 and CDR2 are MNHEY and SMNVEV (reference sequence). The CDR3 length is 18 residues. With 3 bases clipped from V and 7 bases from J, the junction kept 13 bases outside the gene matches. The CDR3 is CASSFLGLAGVKGNEQFF. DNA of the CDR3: TGTGCCAGCAGTTTCCTGGGACTAGCGGGCGTCAAAGGGAATGAGCAGTTCTTC.

CDR3 in DNA: TGTGCCAGTAGTAGAACTAGCGGGCTCTCCTACGAGCAGTACTTC. Translated: CASSRTSGLSYEQYF. This chain links TRBV19 with TRBJ2-7, with 9 bases aligning to TRBD2. The germline CDR1 and CDR2 sequences are LNHDA and SQIVND (reference sequence). J gave up 0 bases and V 4 bases, and 4 bases lay outside the gene matches. This CDR3 region has 15 residues.

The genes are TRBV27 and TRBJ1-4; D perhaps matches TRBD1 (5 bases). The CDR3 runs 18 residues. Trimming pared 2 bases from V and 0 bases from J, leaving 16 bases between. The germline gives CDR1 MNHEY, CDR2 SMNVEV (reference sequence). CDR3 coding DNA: TGTGCCAGCAGTTTAAGGGCGGGACTCCACACAACTAATGAAAAACTGTTTTTT. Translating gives CASSLRAGLHTTNEKLFF.

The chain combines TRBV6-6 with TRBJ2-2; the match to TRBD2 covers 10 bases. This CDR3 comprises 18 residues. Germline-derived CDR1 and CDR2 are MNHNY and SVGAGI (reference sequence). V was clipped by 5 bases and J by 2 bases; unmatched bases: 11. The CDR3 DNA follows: TGTGCCAGCAGTCCCCCGCCTTCTAGCGGGAGAAACACCGGGGAGCTGTTTTTT. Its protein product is CASSPPPSSGRNTGELFF.

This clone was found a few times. The CDR3 DNA reads as TGTGCCAGCAGTTTCGACAGGGGTCAGCCCCAGCATTTT. Protein product: CASSFDRGQPQHF. The chain has TRBV28 and TRBJ1-5; TRBD1 matches 8 bases. The CDR3 is 13 amino acids. Per the germline V gene, CDR1 is MDHEN and CDR2 is SYDVKM. V was clipped by 3 bases and J by 6 bases; unmatched bases: 1.